This T cell receptor beta chain is from a study of T cells in Graves' hyperthyroidism and ophthalmopathy (dated by TCRdb to the late 2010s). Turning to the overall study: Peripheral blood samples were taken at initial diagnosis, before any treatment was given. The 95 to 100 discovery patients were randomly divided into training and test sets at a 7:3 ratio. Whether ophthalmopathy could be predicted prospectively was tested in an independent validation cohort made up of fewer than 20 hyperthyroidism patients plus 17 patients who later progressed to ophthalmopathy. Following sampling, methimazole starting at 30 mg daily was given to hyperthyroidism patients, and high-dose intravenous methylprednisolone was given to ophthalmopathy patients. A discovery cohort of around 100 patients, about 40 with Graves' ophthalmopathy and approximately 55 with stable Graves' hyperthyroidism, was used to find distinguishing TCR V-J signatures. The study also compared thyroid tissue and blood T-cell repertoires from roughly 6 Graves' hyperthyroidism patients. According to the paper, TCR Vbeta CDR3 sequencing was carried out on some 140 peripheral blood samples, which came from 40 to 45 ophthalmopathy, about 75 hyperthyroidism and some 17 progressor patients.

Amplification of TCR beta CDR3 regions was carried out from RNA transcripts. A first-round RT-PCR of the TCR CDR3 used the HTBI primer set with the Qiagen OneStep RT-PCR kit. Libraries were constructed in a second round of multiplex PCR, after which size selection and purification were performed. Paired-end sequencing of the libraries was performed with 100 bp reads on an Illumina HiSeq2000. The study's own analysis went as follows. Raw data were processed with SOAPnuke, discarding reads with adapters, uncalled bases, mean Phred below 15, or no exact constant-primer or identifier match. COPE v1.2.5 was used to merge high-quality paired reads, and clonotypes were defined as unique nucleotide sequences. Clonotypes were aligned to IMGT TRBV, TRBD and TRBJ reference segments using MiTCR v1.1. Analysis was restricted to V-J combinations with a frequency above 0.0001, which covered about 99% of repertoires. The TCS score was defined as the ratio of F50 (clonal expansion) to E x V (chaos), calculated using BLOSUM62-based TCRdist between CDR3 peptides within each V-J. Welch's t-statistics and random forest reduced 450 to 600 V-J features to 10 to 15, which were used in a naive Bayes classifier (R e1071). TCRdb ran its own pipeline on the public reads, namely fastp trimming at Q25 and MiXCR clone calling, and kept in-frame beta chains. Rows are combined by CDR3 protein, so each entry shows the most common genes and DNA. The V and J calls reflect TCRdb's pipeline rather than the authors' work. The sample records about 560,000 distinct CDR3 sequences, approximately 15% of which are singletons. Roughly 18% of the sample is in the top ten clones.

Results the study describes overall, beyond this receptor: In cross-validation, a model built on a 13 V-J signature told ophthalmopathy apart from stable hyperthyroidism with approximately 90% sensitivity and roughly 81% specificity, and in testing the same model reached 80%/75%. Most expanded thyroid clonotypes (frequency above 0.001) were also found in blood, which suggests that blood repertoires may mirror thyroid immune responses. In validation, the model predicted progression to ophthalmopathy with 55% to 71% sensitivity and around 72% specificity, a median of 6.5 months before onset. Sample size was not statistically predetermined, and blinding of investigators to group allocation was not performed.

Stable Graves' hyperthyroidism was defined as the absence of progression to ophthalmopathy over 18 months of follow-up. Hyperthyroidism patients were newly diagnosed, had a disease duration of under 2 months, and were aged 18 to 65 years. The study excluded patients with uncontrolled infections, other autoimmune diseases, pregnancy or lactation. Diagnoses relied on clinical symptoms, serum thyroxine and TRAb, thyroid ultrasound and orbital computed tomography. PBMCs were separated from approximately 9.9 ml of fresh peripheral blood using Ficoll-Paque density gradient centrifugation. Total RNA was extracted using Trizol reagent, and RNA quality was assessed on an Agilent 2100 Bioanalyzer. With respect to this clonotype: Its antigen is currently not known. No base qualities exist here, and no much larger clone lies one base off it.

V loses 4 bases at its end and J loses 4 bases; junction bases beyond the gene matches: 4. Per the germline V gene (reference sequence), LNHDA is the CDR1 and SQIVND is the CDR2. The CDR3 spans 15 residues, from the cysteine through the phenylalanine. The entry retains the CDR3 DNA only, 45 bases that are in frame from base 1. Sequenced sample: blood. The sequence was obtained from a woman aged 18-29 years with Graves' hyperthyroidism. The V and J segments used are TRBV19 and TRBJ2-1; TRBD2 lines up with 10 middle nucleotides. The CDR3 protein sequence reads: CASSTGTSVYNEQFF. The DNA reads TGTGCCAGTAGTACCGGGACTAGCGTATACAATGAGCAGTTCTTC.